The clone carrying this T cell receptor (beta chain) was seen more than once but under ten times. Its antigen is as yet unknown. This sample was taken from a study of identical twins. Broader study findings: Part of the zero-insertion signal could reflect confounding by invariant MAIT and iNKT cells.

Unmatched junction bases numbered 11, after V lost 3 bases and J lost 3 bases. Germline V gene sequence: CDR1 SGHTA, CDR2 FQGNSA. The CDR3 is 16 amino acids. It was template switching that added a universal primer site, and there were unique molecular identifiers on the cDNA. MiXCR was run by TCRdb on the 5' RACE reads, yielding one entry per CDR3 protein. The sample contains 700,000 or so distinct CDR3 sequences, about 20% of which appear only once. This sample also appeared in a second study, on T cells expressing NK-cell markers. Turning to that study: According to the study, TCR beta repertoires originated from sorted CD3+CD56+NKG2C+, CD3+CD56+NKG2C- and CD3+CD56-NKG2C+ T cells. In roughly 6 donors, dominant CD3+CD56+NKG2C+ clones formed about 1.0-7.0% of CD8+ cells.

J is TRBJ2-7 and V is TRBV7-2, with 7 bases identical to TRBD2. This clonotype was sampled from a woman between 18 and 29 years old in good health. Sequencing input: PBMCs. The CDR3 nucleotides are TGTGCCAGCAGCTTCGTTAGACTAGCCGAAGACTACGAGCAGTACTTC. Translating gives CASSFVRLAEDYEQYF.